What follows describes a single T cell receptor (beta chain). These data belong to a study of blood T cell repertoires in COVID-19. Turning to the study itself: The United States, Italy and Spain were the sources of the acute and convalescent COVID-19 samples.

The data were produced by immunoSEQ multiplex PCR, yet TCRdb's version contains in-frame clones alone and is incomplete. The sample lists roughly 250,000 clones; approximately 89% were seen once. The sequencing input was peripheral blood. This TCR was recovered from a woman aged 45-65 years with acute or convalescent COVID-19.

The chain's CDR3 is CASSTMGLAGAYEQYF. The CDR3 DNA is TGTGCCAGCAGCACCATGGGACTAGCGGGAGCCTACGAGCAGTACTTC. The V gene is TRBV7-2, the J gene TRBJ2-7, with 14 bases aligning to TRBD2. From germline, CDR1 is SGHTA and CDR2 FQGNSA. J gave up 2 bases and V 5 bases, and 5 bases lay outside the gene matches. CDR3 size: 16 residues.